Listed below are T cell receptor beta chains from one sample, sequenced in a study of early T cells in non-severe SARS-CoV-2 infection. TCRdb passed the 5' RACE reads through MiXCR, listing each CDR3 protein once. The repertoire holds about 56,000 distinct CDR3 sequences, with roughly 15% as singletons. Sequenced here: whole blood, sampled at baseline. The receptors were gathered from an adult who was a healthcare worker with PCR-confirmed SARS-CoV-2 infection or an uninfected control (not recorded which). Each CDR3 is given without its conserved first and last residue.

j_gene	v_gene	CDR3aa
TRBJ2-7	TRBV27	ASSPSASYEQY
TRBJ1-6	TRBV7-6	ASSLSDRGSSPLH
TRBJ1-2	TRBV7-8	ASSSPGGGVHGYT
TRBJ1-6	TRBV5-1	ASSPQAGGQGTPLH
TRBJ1-5	TRBV21-1	ASSPSDATEANQPQH
TRBJ1-4	TRBV6-6	ASSYGRDGEKLF
TRBJ2-1	TRBV6-5	ASSSTSGRVDEQF
TRBJ2-1	TRBV20-1	SAYQGSVGSEQF
TRBJ1-2	TRBV9	ASSPSTGGYT
TRBJ2-7	TRBV29-1	SARTGAYYEQY
TRBJ2-7	TRBV18	ASSPGAGKGYEQY
TRBJ1-2	TRBV5-1	ASKAFGSGRTTSAGYT
TRBJ1-1	TRBV9	ASSVAGGVMNTEAF
TRBJ2-3	TRBV3-1	ASSQGRIGGVVDTQY
TRBJ2-5	TRBV20-1	SASSLAEETQY
TRBJ2-5	TRBV27	ASSSTAGAGETQY
TRBJ2-5	TRBV5-1	ASSLEQETQY
TRBJ2-1	TRBV7-8	ASSLGGRSEQF
TRBJ1-2	TRBV3-1	ASRQGVGNYGYT
TRBJ2-7	TRBV4-1	ASSQVSGFEQY
TRBJ2-3	TRBV3-1	ASSQVGEATQY
TRBJ1-1	TRBV4-1	ASSQEQVLPEAF